These 8 T cell receptor beta chains originate from one sample sequenced in a study of control samples from healthy donors and cancer patients. Sequenced by immunoSEQ multiplex PCR; TCRdb stores in-frame clones only, minus some. Of 150,000 to 180,000 clones in the sample, about 94% were seen once. Sequencing was carried out using blood. Source of these receptors: a man aged 35 to 55 in good health.

The chain carries TRBV7-8 and TRBJ1-2, with TRBD1 matching 7 bases. Germline V CDR1 and CDR2: SGHVS, FQNEAQ. The CDR3 has 14 amino acids. Losses at the gene ends were 5 bases for V and 4 bases for J; bases not matched to a gene: 7. For the CDR3, the DNA is TGTGCCAGCAGCCCCCCGGACAGGATCTATGGCTACACCTTC. This codes for CASSPPDRIYGYTF.

The chain joins TRBV18 to TRBJ2-1; D may be TRBD1 (6 bases). Germline V gives CDR1 KGHSH, CDR2 LQKENI. This CDR3 contains 15 residues. Trimming took 5 bases from V and 5 from J, leaving 16 bases between them. The CDR3 loop reads CASSSTGYLDNEQFF. CDR3 nucleotide sequence: TGTGCCAGCTCAAGCACAGGGTATCTTGACAATGAGCAGTTCTTC.

This rearrangement joins TRBV6-5 to TRBJ1-2; 7 nucleotides agree with TRBD1. The CDR3 extends over 15 amino acids. Per germline, CDR1 MNHEY and CDR2 SVGAGI. Trimming at V came to 6 bases and at J to 7 bases, leaving 14 bases not matched to a gene. CDR3 DNA: TGTGCCAGCAGCCGCCGGACAGGAAAGGAATCTGGCTACACCTTC. Encoded protein: CASSRRTGKESGYTF.

V gene TRBV9 combines with J gene TRBJ1-2; 10 bases align to TRBD1. Germline V lookup: CDR1 SGDLS, CDR2 YYNGEE. V was pared by 0 bases and J by 8 bases, with 10 bases of the junction left unmatched. The CDR3 runs to 16 residues. The CDR3 is CASSVDALDRGTGYTF. CDR3 DNA: TGTGCCAGCAGCGTAGACGCCCTGGACAGGGGGACGGGCTACACCTTC.

Only one count was recorded for this clone. This chain connects TRBV9 to TRBJ1-2, with TRBD1 as a possible D gene (6 bases). This CDR3 comprises 14 residues. The V end lost 4 bases, the J end lost 7 bases, and 17 bases lay between the germline ends. The germline V gene has CDR1 SGDLS and CDR2 YYNGEE. The CDR3 is CASSQAWGGPGYTF. In nucleotides, the CDR3 is TGTGCCAGCAGCCAGGCCTGGGGGGGCCCTGGCTACACCTTC.

The chain has TRBV3-1 (or the pseudogene TRBV3-2) and TRBJ1-2, with D hard to call. Germline CDR1 reads LGHDT; CDR2 reads YNNKEL (reference sequence). V was pared by 4 bases and J by 6 bases, with 15 bases between. CDR3 size: 14 residues. The CDR3 region has the DNA TGTGCCAGCAGCCGGACGGCCGGCCTCAATGGCTACACCTTC. Translation gives CASSRTAGLNGYTF.

The CDR3 DNA follows: TGTGCCAGCCGGGGTCTGAGTCGAGGATGGGAGATCGGTACGCAGTATTTT. Encoded protein: CASRGLSRGWEIGTQYF. The rearrangement links TRBV27 to TRBJ2-3; D is perhaps TRBD2 (5 bases). Germline CDR1 MNHEY, CDR2 SMNVEV (reference sequence). The CDR3 loop spans 17 amino acids. Trimming cost V 8 bases and J 8 bases, with 29 bases left between them.

The gene calls are TRBV3-1 (or the pseudogene TRBV3-2) and TRBJ1-4; D is undetermined. The CDR3 sequence is 14 residues long. V was trimmed by 4 bases and J by 5 bases, leaving 11 bases between them. Germline CDR1 is LGHDT and CDR2 is YNNKEL (reference sequence). CDR3 sequence (DNA): TGTGCCAGCAGCCGGAGGGCGGAAAATGAAAAACTGTTTTTT. Amino acids: CASSRRAENEKLFF.